Listed here are 8 T cell receptor beta chains from one sample, sequenced in a study of cytomegalovirus exposure and HLA in healthy donors. Researchers ran the PCR with 60 Vbeta and 13 Jbeta primers. TCRdb keeps only in-frame clones here, not all; method: immunoSEQ multiplex PCR. This table holds roughly 120,000 clones. Sequenced sample: PBMCs. These receptors were taken from a man under 40 in good health and CMV-seronegative.

V is TRBV7-9 and J is TRBJ2-1, with TRBD2 matching 9 bases. This CDR3 region has 17 residues. The ends lost 2 bases at V and 0 bases at J; junction bases unmatched: 5. Germline CDR1 is SEHNR and CDR2 is FQNEAQ (reference sequence). In DNA, the CDR3 is TGTGCCAGCAGCTTACCCAATAGCGGGAGCTCCTACAATGAGCAGTTCTTC. It yields the protein CASSLPNSGSSYNEQFF. The full variable domain, completed using reference TRBV7-9 and TRBJ2-1, is DTGVSQNPRHKITKRGQNVTFRCDPISEHNRLYWYRQTLGQGPEFLTYFQNEAQLEKSRLLSDRFSAERPKGSFSTLEIQRTEQGDSAMYLCASSLPNSGSSYNEQFFGPGTRLTVL.

V is TRBV5-6 and J is TRBJ2-3; maybe TRBD1 (6 bases). Deletions cut 2 bases from V and 7 bases from J, with 14 bases between. This CDR3 region has 14 residues. CDR1 is SGHDT and CDR2 is YYEEEE in the germline V gene. CDR3 protein: CASSFVAGVNTQYF. The CDR3 region has the DNA TGTGCCAGCAGCTTCGTGGCAGGGGTAAATACGCAGTATTTT. Full variable domain (rest looked up from reference TRBV5-6 and TRBJ2-3): DAGVTQSPTHLIKTRGQQVTLRCSPKSGHDTVSWYQQALGQGPQFIFQYYEEEERQRGNFPDRFSGHQFPNYSSELNVNALLLGDSALYLCASSFVAGVNTQYFGPGTRLTVL.

The chain uses TRBV2 and TRBJ1-4; 12 nucleotides line up with TRBD1. This CDR3 is 14 amino acids long. The V gene end was trimmed by 8 bases and the J gene end by 7 bases; junction bases not matched to a gene: 5. CDR1 SNHLY and CDR2 FYNNEI come from the germline V gene. The CDR3 spells CASCRDRGLEKLFF. The CDR3 bases are TGTGCCAGCTGTCGGGACAGGGGGCTTGAAAAACTGTTTTTT.

This chain uses TRBV5-1 with TRBJ2-2; 8 bases line up with TRBD1. With 7 bases clipped from V and 1 base from J, the junction kept 3 bases outside the gene matches. The CDR3 totals 14 residues. Per the germline V gene, CDR1 is SGHRS and CDR2 is YFSETQ. DNA of the CDR3: TGCGCCAGCGGGGACAGGAGGAACACCGGGGAGCTGTTTTTT. It translates to CASGDRRNTGELFF.

This chain joins TRBV4-2 and TRBJ1-4; D might be TRBD1 (5 bases). With 0 bases removed from V and 1 base from J, the gap between germline ends came to 12 bases. CDR1 is LGHNA, CDR2 YNFKEQ, per germline. The CDR3 is made up of 17 amino acids. CDR3 region: CASSQEGGEETNEKLFF. The CDR3 DNA reads TGTGCCAGCAGCCAAGAGGGGGGGGAGGAAACTAATGAAAAACTGTTTTTT.

The rearrangement uses TRBV28 and TRBJ2-3; TRBD2 matches 13 bases. V lost 5 bases, J lost 5 bases, and 4 bases stayed unmatched. There are 15 residues in the CDR3. CDR1 MDHEN and CDR2 SYDVKM come from the germline V gene. The DNA of the CDR3 is TGTGCCAGCAGTCGACTAGCGGGAGGTGGAGATACGCAGTATTTT. Its protein is CASSRLAGGGDTQYF.

The chain couples TRBV9 to TRBJ2-3, with D maybe TRBD1 (6 bases). The CDR3 length is 16 residues. Germline V CDR1 and CDR2: SGDLS, YYNGEE. The ends were cut back, 3 bases at V and 0 bases at J, with 14 bases in the middle. CDR3 loop: CASSEGVKTSTDTQYF. The DNA for the CDR3 is TGTGCCAGCAGCGAGGGGGTAAAGACTAGCACAGATACGCAGTATTTT. Drawing the rest from reference TRBV9 and TRBJ2-3, the complete variable domain is DSGVTQTPKHLITATGQRVTLRCSPRSGDLSVYWYQQSLDQGLQFLIQYYNGEERAKGNILERFSAQQFPDLHSELNLSSLELGDSALYFCASSEGVKTSTDTQYFGPGTRLTVL.

This sequence joins TRBV15 and TRBJ1-4; perhaps TRBD1 as D (5 bases). Germline values: CDR1 LNHNV, CDR2 YYDKDF (reference sequence). V lost 5 bases and J lost 3, with 16 bases in between. The CDR3 runs 16 residues. The CDR3 is CATSGIPGISNEKLFF. The DNA of the CDR3 is TGTGCCACCAGCGGAATCCCAGGGATATCTAATGAAAAACTGTTTTTT.